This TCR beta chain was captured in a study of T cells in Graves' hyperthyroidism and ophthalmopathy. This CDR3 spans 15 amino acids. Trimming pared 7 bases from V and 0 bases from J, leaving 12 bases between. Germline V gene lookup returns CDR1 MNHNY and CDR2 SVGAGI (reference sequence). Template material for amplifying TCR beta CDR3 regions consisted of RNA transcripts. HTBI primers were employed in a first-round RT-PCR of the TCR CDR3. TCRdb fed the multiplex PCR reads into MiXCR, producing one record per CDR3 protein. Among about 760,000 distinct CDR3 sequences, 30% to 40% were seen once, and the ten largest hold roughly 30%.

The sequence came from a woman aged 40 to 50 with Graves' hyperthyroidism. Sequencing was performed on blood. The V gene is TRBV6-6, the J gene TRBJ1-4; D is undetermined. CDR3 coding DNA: TGTGCCAGCATCCGCGCACCCTCAACTAATGAAAAACTGTTTTTT. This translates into CASIRAPSTNEKLFF.